A single sample gave rise to the 2 T cell receptor beta chains below, sequenced in a study of cytomegalovirus exposure and HLA in healthy donors. The primer mix had 60 Vbeta and 13 Jbeta primers. Repertoires were generated with immunoSEQ multiplex PCR, while TCRdb's copy carries only in-frame clones and drops some. The sample holds 180,000 or so clones, less than 90% seen once. The sequenced material came from PBMCs. The receptors shown here come from a girl between 10 and 17 years old in good health and CMV-seropositive.

The rearrangement links TRBV27 to TRBJ2-1; D may be TRBD1 (5 bases). CDR1 and CDR2 from the germline V gene are MNHEY and SMNVEV (reference sequence). Trimming removed 4 bases at V and 4 bases at J, with 8 bases between. The CDR3 length is 13 residues. The chain's CDR3 is CASSWGDYNEQFF. The CDR3 nucleotides read TGTGCCAGCAGTTGGGGCGATTACAATGAGCAGTTCTTC.

This clone was seen a few times. The genes are TRBV5-1 and TRBJ2-2, with 14 bases fitting TRBD2. Germline lookup yields CDR1 SGHRS and CDR2 YFSETQ. The CDR3 is 19 residues long. The V gene end was trimmed by 3 bases and the J gene end by 5 bases; junction bases not matched to a gene: 12. DNA for the CDR3: TGCGCCAGCAGCTCACCGGGACTAGCGGGAGTCGCGTCTACCGGGGAGCTGTTTTTT. Its translation: CASSSPGLAGVASTGELFF.